The 30 T cell receptor beta chains below come from one sample, sequenced in a study of T-cell memory formation after mild COVID-19. In TCRdb, the 5' RACE reads were re-called with MiXCR into one record per CDR3 protein. The top ten clones hold 1.4% to 1.5% of a sample with roughly 40,000 distinct CDR3 sequences, roughly 7.2% of them seen once. The specimen sequenced was PBMCs or a T cell subset sorted from them (not recorded which). These receptors were obtained from a man aged 18 to 30 who had mild COVID-19 (a few samples of this study predate the infection). Cell type and time point are not known.

The CDR3 loop reads CASSLIGTGATGELFF. In nucleotides, the CDR3 is TGTGCCAGCAGCTTGATCGGGACAGGGGCCACCGGGGAGCTGTTTTTT. The chain has TRBV7-6 and TRBJ2-2, with 10 bases lining up with TRBD1. J was trimmed by 4 bases and V by 3 bases; bases with no gene match: 5. The V gene's germline CDR1 is SGHVS and CDR2 FNYEAQ. The CDR3 runs 16 residues.

The sample holds a few counts of this clonotype. This chain joins TRBV4-2 and TRBJ2-3; possible D gene TRBD2, 6 bases. Looked up from germline, CDR1 is LGHNA and CDR2 is YNFKEQ. V lost 0 bases and J lost 1, with 8 bases in between. The CDR3 is 15 residues long. The CDR3 DNA follows: TGTGCCAGCAGCCAAGAACTAGCTGGCACAGATACGCAGTATTTT. This gives the protein CASSQELAGTDTQYF.

The rearrangement links TRBV29-1 to TRBJ1-2; D call uncertain. Germline CDR1 is SQVTM and CDR2 is ANQGSEA. The CDR3 consists of 11 residues. Trimming took 0 bases from V and 11 from J, leaving 10 bases between them. The CDR3 DNA follows: TGCAGCGTTGAAGAGGGGATGCGGTACACCTTC. Its protein is CSVEEGMRYTF.

This clonotype was seen at least ten times. This chain uses TRBV20-1 with TRBJ2-2; D possibly corresponds to TRBD1 (5 bases). Between the trimmed V and J ends, which lost 0 bases and 7 bases, there was a span of 12 bases. Germline V CDR1 and CDR2: DFQATT, SNEGSKA (reference sequence). The CDR3 has 14 amino acids. CDR3 nucleotides: TGCAGTGCTAGAGATCCGCAGGGTAGCGGGGAGCTGTTTTTT. Protein: CSARDPQGSGELFF.

This clonotype was observed at least ten times. V and J are TRBV5-1 and TRBJ2-4, with 9 bases lining up with TRBD1. The trim removed 4 bases at V and 8 bases at J, leaving 13 bases unmatched. The V gene's germline CDR1 is SGHRS and CDR2 YFSETQ. This CDR3 comprises 16 residues. This chain's CDR3 is CASSRTTGTGRDIQYF. The DNA for the CDR3 is TGCGCCAGCAGCCGAACAACCGGGACAGGGAGAGACATTCAGTACTTC.

The chain employs TRBV3-1 and TRBJ2-4, with 7 bases matching TRBD1. The J segment lost 1 base and the V segment lost 6 bases, leaving 6 bases of the junction unmatched. This CDR3 region has 15 residues. CDR1 LGHDT and CDR2 YNNKEL come from the germline V gene (reference sequence). The CDR3: CASSAPGQAKNIQYF. Written as DNA, the CDR3 is TGTGCCAGCAGTGCGCCGGGACAGGCCAAAAACATTCAGTACTTC.

This clonotype was counted between two and nine times. J is TRBJ1-2 and V is TRBV6-6; 11 nucleotides align to TRBD1. With V trimmed by 6 bases and J by 4 bases, 7 bases remained unmatched. The CDR3 is 15 amino acids. CDR1 and CDR2 from the germline V gene are MNHNY and SVGAGI (reference sequence). The CDR3 region is CASRSGTGGSYGYTF. For the CDR3, the DNA is TGTGCCAGCAGGTCCGGGACAGGGGGTTCCTATGGCTACACCTTC.

The table lists this clonotype with a few counts. The rearrangement links TRBV19 to TRBJ2-1; a possible D gene is TRBD2 (7 bases). This CDR3 comprises 14 residues. The germline V gene encodes CDR1 LNHDA and CDR2 SQIVND (reference sequence). The CDR3 here is CAIATGGPRDEQFF. The CDR3 DNA is TGTGCTATAGCCACGGGGGGCCCCCGGGATGAGCAGTTCTTC.

The V call is TRBV4-1, the J call TRBJ1-6, with 10 bases fitting TRBD1. The CDR3 is 17 amino acids. Germline V gives CDR1 MGHRA, CDR2 YSYEKL. The ends lost 1 base at V and 8 bases at J; junction bases unmatched: 8. In DNA, the CDR3 is TGCGCCAGCAGCCAAGCTACCCCGGGACAGGGGTATTCACCCCTCCACTTT. Residues: CASSQATPGQGYSPLHF.

In this sample, this clonotype turned up many times. V usage is TRBV7-2 and J usage is TRBJ2-3, with unresolved D. CDR1 SGHTA and CDR2 FQGNSA come from the germline V gene. The CDR3 runs 12 residues. Trimming took 6 bases from V and 6 from J, leaving 10 bases between them. CDR3 region: CASSPSLDTQYF. For the CDR3, the DNA is TGTGCCAGCAGTCCATCCTTGGATACGCAGTATTTT.

This clonotype was recorded a few times. The rearrangement joins TRBV7-3 to TRBJ2-1, with D maybe TRBD1 (6 bases). The CDR3 runs to 13 residues. The germline gives CDR1 SGHTA, CDR2 FQGTGA. The V gene lost 6 bases and the J gene lost 8 bases, with 14 bases spanning the gap. CDR3 protein: CASSPDSQHEQFF. The DNA for the CDR3 is TGTGCCAGCAGTCCGGACAGCCAACATGAGCAGTTCTTC.

The chain couples TRBV19 to TRBJ1-1, with a possible D match to TRBD1 (5 bases). Germline loops: CDR1 LNHDA, CDR2 SQIVND (reference sequence). Between the trimmed V and J ends, which lost 4 bases and 4 bases, there was a span of 13 bases. This CDR3 region has 14 residues. The DNA for the CDR3 is TGTGCCAGTAGTAATGTCGGAAGGGGCACTGAAGCTTTCTTT. Protein product: CASSNVGRGTEAFF.

In its sample, this clonotype was seen a few times. V gene TRBV5-5 combines with J gene TRBJ1-1; D unresolved. The CDR3 consists of 14 residues. Germline V CDR1 and CDR2: SGHKS, YYEKEE (reference sequence). Between the trimmed V and J ends, which lost 2 bases and 5 bases, there was a span of 13 bases. The DNA for the CDR3 is TGTGCCAGCAGCTTCGGTATGTTGGGGACTGAAGCTTTCTTT. It codes for CASSFGMLGTEAFF.

This chain connects TRBV5-1 to TRBJ2-2; D not resolved. The CDR3 covers 14 residues. CDR1 and CDR2 (germline): SGHRS, YFSETQ. Trimming stripped 1 base from V and 5 bases from J, with 9 bases between. For the CDR3, the DNA is TGCGCCAGCAGCTTGCTGGGCGCGACCGGGGAGCTGTTTTTT. Its protein product is CASSLLGATGELFF.

Relative to its sample, this clonotype is medium-sized. CDR3 DNA sequence: TGTGCCAGCGCACATTGGGACAGGGCCTACAATGAGCAGTTCTTC. Protein: CASAHWDRAYNEQFF. The chain uses TRBV12-3 or TRBV12-4 and TRBJ2-1, with 9 bases identical to TRBD1. Trimming removed 8 bases from V and 2 bases from J; junction bases left unmatched: 7. This CDR3 contains 15 residues.

This clonotype was detected many times. The chain links TRBV4-3 to TRBJ2-5, with D tentatively TRBD2 (5 bases). Germline V CDR1 and CDR2: LGHNA, YSLEER. There are 15 residues in the CDR3. V dropped 4 bases and J dropped 5 bases, with 17 bases sitting between them. CDR3 sequence: CASSRALKWEETQYF. The DNA for the CDR3 is TGCGCCAGCAGCCGTGCCCTTAAGTGGGAGGAGACCCAGTACTTC.

This clonotype was seen a few times. The genes are TRBV9 and TRBJ2-1; 9 bases are shared with TRBD2. The CDR3 runs 15 residues. The germline V gene has CDR1 SGDLS and CDR2 YYNGEE. The V and J ends lost 5 bases and 1 base, in that order; junction bases with no gene match: 4. Here the CDR3 reads CASRAAGGSYNEQFF. The CDR3 DNA follows: TGTGCCAGCAGAGCAGCGGGGGGTTCCTACAATGAGCAGTTCTTC.

V gene TRBV2 combines with J gene TRBJ1-2; the match to TRBD1 covers 7 bases. V lost 7 bases and J lost 6; bases outside the gene matches: 17. Germline V lookup: CDR1 SNHLY, CDR2 FYNNEI. The CDR3 has 16 amino acids. The CDR3 DNA reads TGTGCCAGCACCCGAATGCATCGGGACAGCCTTAATGGCTACACCTTC. It specifies CASTRMHRDSLNGYTF.

This clonotype was counted many times. The chain has TRBV7-9 and TRBJ2-3; D unresolved. Germline CDR1 reads SEHNR; CDR2 reads FQNEAQ (reference sequence). V was pared by 5 bases and J by 2 bases, with 11 bases between. CDR3 length equals 14 residues. CDR3: CASSPEAHTDTQYF. For the CDR3, the DNA is TGTGCCAGCAGCCCCGAAGCGCACACAGATACGCAGTATTTT.

V and J are TRBV6-2 or TRBV6-3 and TRBJ2-4; the D is unclear. Germline lookup yields CDR1 MNHEY and CDR2 SVGEGT. The CDR3 has 15 residues. The germline V and J ends were trimmed by 4 bases and 0 bases, with 10 bases remaining between them. CDR3 region: CASSSLEKAKNIQYF. The DNA for the CDR3 is TGTGCCAGCAGTTCTCTCGAAAAAGCCAAAAACATTCAGTACTTC.

This clonotype was detected a few times. The CDR3 nucleotides are TGTGCCAGCAGCGACTTCAGGAGCACTGAAGCTTTCTTT. Translation: CASSDFRSTEAFF. The rearrangement links TRBV7-9 to TRBJ1-1; D call uncertain. With 5 bases removed from V and 4 bases from J, the gap between germline ends came to 11 bases. The germline CDR1 and CDR2 sequences are SEHNR and FQNEAQ (reference sequence). CDR3 length: 13 residues. The whole variable domain, filled in from reference TRBV7-9 and TRBJ1-1, reads DTGVSQNPRHKITKRGQNVTFRCDPISEHNRLYWYRQTLGQGPEFLTYFQNEAQLEKSRLLSDRFSAERPKGSFSTLEIQRTEQGDSAMYLCASSDFRSTEAFFGQGTRLTVV.

In its sample, this clonotype was seen a few times. The chain has TRBV4-3 and TRBJ1-2; 9 nucleotides align to TRBD1. The CDR3 spans 16 residues. Germline V gene data show CDR1 as LGHNA and CDR2 as YSLEER. The V gene end was trimmed by 0 bases and the J gene end by 6 bases; junction bases not matched to a gene: 8. CDR3: CASSQDVRTGDHGYTF. The CDR3 DNA reads TGCGCCAGCAGCCAAGATGTTCGGACAGGGGACCATGGCTACACCTTC.

This chain connects TRBV7-9 to TRBJ1-1; D remains unclear. V was clipped by 4 bases and J by 1 base, with 7 bases between them. The CDR3 totals 13 residues. Per germline, CDR1 SEHNR and CDR2 FQNEAQ (reference sequence). The CDR3 nucleotides are TGTGCCAGCAGCTCTGTGGGGAACACTGAAGCTTTCTTT. Encoded protein: CASSSVGNTEAFF.

CDR3 protein: CASRTSAEETQYF. As DNA, the CDR3 is TGTGCCAGCCGTACTAGCGCAGAAGAGACCCAGTACTTC. The chain is built from TRBV7-9 and TRBJ2-5, with 7 bases matching TRBD2. The CDR3 extends over 13 amino acids. The junction had 6 bases not matched to a gene; V was cut back by 8 bases and J by 3 bases. The germline V gene encodes CDR1 SEHNR and CDR2 FQNEAQ (reference sequence).

This clonotype showed up just a few times. This chain uses TRBV5-1 with TRBJ2-7; D unresolved. This CDR3 is built from 13 residues. V shed 1 base and J shed 2 bases, with 7 bases lying between them. Germline loops: CDR1 SGHRS, CDR2 YFSETQ. The CDR3 bases are TGCGCCAGCAGCTTGCGTCCCCCCTACGAGCAGTACTTC. It yields the protein CASSLRPPYEQYF. Full variable domain (missing parts from reference TRBV5-1 and TRBJ2-7): KAGVTQTPRYLIKTRGQQVTLSCSPISGHRSVSWYQQTPGQGLQFLFEYFSETQRNKGNFPGRFSGRQFSNSRSEMNVSTLELGDSALYLCASSLRPPYEQYFGPGTRLTVT.

This clonotype was recorded many times. This sequence joins TRBV20-1 and TRBJ2-5, with D hard to call. The germline gives CDR1 DFQATT, CDR2 SNEGSKA (reference sequence). The V end was cut by 6 bases, the J end by 2 bases, with 10 bases between. The length of the CDR3 is 12 residues. Written as DNA, the CDR3 is TGCAGTGCCGAGACCCTGCAAGAGACCCAGTACTTC. Its protein is CSAETLQETQYF.

This clonotype was recorded a few times. The chain links TRBV5-1 to TRBJ2-3; unclear D gene. The CDR3 runs 14 residues. Germline CDR1 SGHRS, CDR2 YFSETQ. The V end was cut by 4 bases, the J end by 4 bases, with 13 bases between. CDR3 region: CASSQQSQADTQYF. Here the CDR3 DNA reads TGCGCCAGCAGCCAACAGTCCCAGGCAGATACGCAGTATTTT. Drawing the rest from reference TRBV5-1 and TRBJ2-3, the complete variable domain is KAGVTQTPRYLIKTRGQQVTLSCSPISGHRSVSWYQQTPGQGLQFLFEYFSETQRNKGNFPGRFSGRQFSNSRSEMNVSTLELGDSALYLCASSQQSQADTQYFGPGTRLTVL.

This clonotype has more than one count but fewer than ten. V gene TRBV9 combines with J gene TRBJ2-2; D unclear. V was trimmed by 4 bases and J by 3 bases, leaving 13 bases between them. There are 15 residues in the CDR3. Germline V lookup: CDR1 SGDLS, CDR2 YYNGEE. This CDR3 is CASSFQDGHTGELFF. The CDR3 nucleotides read TGTGCCAGCAGCTTCCAGGACGGGCACACCGGGGAGCTGTTTTTT.

The genes are TRBV7-3 and TRBJ2-5, with D uncertain. The CDR3 is 13 amino acids. Deletions cut 5 bases from V and 3 bases from J, with 10 bases between. Germline V gene lookup returns CDR1 SGHTA and CDR2 FQGTGA. CDR3 protein: CASSQDRKETQYF. The CDR3 DNA reads TGTGCCAGCAGCCAAGATCGGAAAGAGACCCAGTACTTC.

This clonotype was detected a few times. The chain couples TRBV7-3 to TRBJ2-3; D uncertain. This CDR3 is 14 amino acids long. CDR1 and CDR2 from the germline V gene are SGHTA and FQGTGA. V shed 3 bases and J shed 0 bases, with 7 bases lying between them. CDR3 sequence reads: CASSFGLSTDTQYF. In DNA, the CDR3 is TGTGCCAGCAGCTTCGGGCTTAGCACAGATACGCAGTATTTT.